This T cell receptor (beta chain) was recovered during a study of beta chain features in type 1 diabetes. Turning to this clone: Its antigen remains unidentified.

The sequenced template was cDNA made from the entire isolated RNA. Using immunoSEQ multiplex PCR, the repertoire was profiled, and TCRdb retains in-frame clones only, with some absent. The data show tens of thousands of clones, 25% to 35% seen once. This CDR3 comprises 15 residues. Germline trimming cut 6 bases from V and 4 bases from J; bases unmatched to any gene: 13. CDR1 is SGHRS and CDR2 is YFSETQ in the germline V gene. Regarding the study as a whole: Sequencing of cDNA might inflate the share of cells that strongly express TCR.

The source is a woman aged 18 to 35 in good health. V is TRBV5-1 and J is TRBJ2-7; the match to TRBD1 covers 7 bases. The specimen was stem cell memory CD4+ T cells from blood. The CDR3 region has the DNA TGCGCCAGCAACCCTCGTCCGGGACAGACGTACGAGCAGTACTTC. Residues: CASNPRPGQTYEQYF.